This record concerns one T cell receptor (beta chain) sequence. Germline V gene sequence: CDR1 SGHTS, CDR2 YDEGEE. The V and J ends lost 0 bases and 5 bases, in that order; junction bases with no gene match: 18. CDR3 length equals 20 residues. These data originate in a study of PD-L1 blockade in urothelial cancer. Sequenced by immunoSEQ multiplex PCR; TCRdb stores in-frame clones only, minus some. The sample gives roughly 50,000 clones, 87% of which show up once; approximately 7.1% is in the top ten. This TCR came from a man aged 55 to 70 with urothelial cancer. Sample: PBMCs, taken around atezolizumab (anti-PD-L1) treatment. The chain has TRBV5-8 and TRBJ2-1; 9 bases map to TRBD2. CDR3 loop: CASSLDGLQDSGGNNNEQFF. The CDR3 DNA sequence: TGTGCCAGCAGCTTGGATGGCCTCCAAGACAGCGGGGGGAATAACAATGAGCAGTTCTTC.